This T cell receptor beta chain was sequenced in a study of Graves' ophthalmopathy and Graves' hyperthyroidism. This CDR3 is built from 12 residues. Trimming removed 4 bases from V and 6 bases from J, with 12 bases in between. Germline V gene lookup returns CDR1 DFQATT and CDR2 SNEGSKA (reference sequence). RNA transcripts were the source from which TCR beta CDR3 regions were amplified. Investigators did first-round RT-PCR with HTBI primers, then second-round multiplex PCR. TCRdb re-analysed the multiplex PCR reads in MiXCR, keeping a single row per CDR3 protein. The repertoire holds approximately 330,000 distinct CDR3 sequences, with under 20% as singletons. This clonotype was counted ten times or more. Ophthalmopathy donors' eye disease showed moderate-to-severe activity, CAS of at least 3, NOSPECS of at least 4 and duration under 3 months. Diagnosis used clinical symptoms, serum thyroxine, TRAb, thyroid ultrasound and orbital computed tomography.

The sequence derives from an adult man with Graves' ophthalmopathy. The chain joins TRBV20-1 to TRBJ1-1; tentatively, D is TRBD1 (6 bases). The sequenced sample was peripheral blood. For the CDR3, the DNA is TGCAGTGCTACCGGACAGACCCCTGAAGCTTTCTTT. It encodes CSATGQTPEAFF.